A selection of T cell receptor beta chains follows, all from one sample in a study of blood T cell repertoires in COVID-19. Data came from immunoSEQ multiplex PCR; TCRdb stores just in-frame clones and leaves some out. The top ten hold approximately 16% of the sample, which has more than 80,000 clones, approximately 90% seen once. The sequenced material came from peripheral blood. The receptors stem from an older woman with COVID-19, enrolled during active disease. The CDR3 runs from the conserved cysteine through the conserved F or W. Fields, in order: J gene, V gene, D gene, clone size, CDR3 DNA, CDR3 protein. A D gene is named only where the DNA matches it firmly. Size is omitted from some rows. Given values are once, few, many or a class for expanded clones.

TRBJ1-5 TRBV5-6 TRBD1 many TGTGCCAGCAGCTTGGCCGGGACAGGGGGCAATCAGCCCCAGCATTTT CASSLAGTGGNQPQHF
TRBJ2-7 TRBV2 TRBD1 - TGTGCCAGCAGGATTAGACAGGGTAACTACGAGCAGTACTTC CASRIRQGNYEQYF
TRBJ1-1 TRBV7-9 - - TGTGCCAGCAGCTTAGTTGACGGCTCCGGGACTTTCTTT CASSLVDGSGTFF
TRBJ2-3 TRBV5-1 - - TGCGCCAGCAGCTTGGCGGGAATAAGCACAGATACGCAGTATTTT CASSLAGISTDTQYF
TRBJ1-3 TRBV7-2 TRBD1 - TGTGCCAGCAGCTTAGTCCAGGGGGCGACGATAGGAAACACCATATATTTT CASSLVQGATIGNTIYF
TRBJ1-1 TRBV2 - - TGTGCCAGCGGTCGGGTCATGAACACTGAAGCTTTCTTT CASGRVMNTEAFF
TRBJ1-1 TRBV6-2/TRBV6-3 - - TGTGCCAGCAGTTACTCTGGGCTAAGATTGAACACTGAAGCTTTCTTT CASSYSGLRLNTEAFF
TRBJ1-1 TRBV7-2 TRBD1 - TGTGCCAGCAGCCCTACAGGGGGCGGGGAAGCTTTCTTT CASSPTGGGEAFF
TRBJ1-6 TRBV28 - - TGTGCCAGCAGCCGGAACGACGGGAGGGGTTCACCCCTCCACTTT CASSRNDGRGSPLHF
TRBJ1-1 TRBV7-9 - few TGTGCCAGCAGCTCCCGGCCGGTACGGGGGGACCCCGAAGCTTTCTTT CASSSRPVRGDPEAFF
TRBJ2-6 TRBV10-3 - - TGTGCCATCAGTGTTAGCGCCAACTCTGGGGCCAACGTCCTGACTTTC CAISVSANSGANVLTF
TRBJ2-5 TRBV27 - - TGTGCCAGCAGTTCCCGGACAACTCAAGAGACCCAGTACTTC CASSSRTTQETQYF
TRBJ1-2 TRBV4-2 - - TGTGCCAGCAGCCAAGATTGGGGAGACTATGGCTACACCTTC CASSQDWGDYGYTF
TRBJ2-1 TRBV10-3 TRBD2 - TGTGCCGTCGGACTAGCGGGGGGTGGAAGTGAGCAGTTCTTC CAVGLAGGGSEQFF
TRBJ1-6 TRBV3-1/TRBV3-2 - once TGTGCCAGCAGCCAAGGAGGGTCCTATAATTCACCCCTCCACTTT CASSQGGSYNSPLHF
TRBJ1-3 TRBV6-6 - - TGTGCCAGCATTCCCTTTTTTTTAGGGGCAAGAAACACCATATATTTT CASIPFFLGARNTIYF
TRBJ1-6 TRBV6-5 - once TGTGCCAGCAGTTACGAGGGGGTTTCACCCCTCCACTTT CASSYEGVSPLHF
TRBJ2-1 TRBV7-2 - - TGTGCCAGCAGCTTAGGATTCGACAGCTACAATGAGCAGTTCTTC CASSLGFDSYNEQFF
TRBJ2-1 TRBV9 TRBD2 - TGTGCCAGCAGCGTAGCGGCGGGGGTCTCCTACAATGAGCAGTTCTTC CASSVAAGVSYNEQFF
TRBJ1-6 TRBV7-2 - - TGTGCCAGCCGGGGAACTCGGCATTCACCCCTCCACTTT CASRGTRHSPLHF